One and the same sample provided the 4 T cell receptor beta chains below, sequenced in a study of T cell repertoires in cytomegalovirus infection (dated 2019 in TCRdb). The treatment or condition label, read with the paper, signifies: in vitro stimulation with specific CMV peptide epitopes to enrich CMV-specific T cells. For these TCRs, the target antigens are not known. TCRdb lists the instrument as Illumina HiSeq 1500. TCRdb applied fastp at Q25 and MiXCR to the public reads, then kept only in-frame beta chains. Here each entry gathers all rows of one CDR3 protein and keeps the most common genes and DNA. The sample profile shows 200,000 to 250,000 distinct CDR3 sequences; about 39% of them were found once. Together, the top ten hold 55% to 70% of the sample. The sequences come from CD8+ T cells from cultured PBMCs, collected from culture after CMV antigen stimulation. Receptors were obtained from a human donor in good health (CMV status not recorded). Some clones in this sample may be carry-over from other donors' samples.

The chain employs TRBV27 and TRBJ2-5, with D unresolved. Germline-derived CDR1 and CDR2 are MNHEY and SMNVEV (reference sequence). CDR3 length: 16 amino acids. Trimming took off 2 bases at V and 10 bases at J, with 23 bases between the two ends. CDR3 loop: CASSLMADNPRWGQYF. For the CDR3, the DNA is TGTGCCAGCAGTTTAATGGCAGATAATCCAAGATGGGGCCAGTACTTC.

The rearrangement links TRBV2 to TRBJ1-5, with D tentatively TRBD1 (5 bases). CDR1 SNHLY and CDR2 FYNNEI come from the germline V gene. The V gene lost 5 bases and the J gene lost 5 bases, with 13 bases spanning the gap. The CDR3 is 14 residues long. CDR3 region: CASSPGDSHQPQHF. The CDR3 DNA reads TGTGCCAGCAGTCCTGGTGACAGCCATCAGCCCCAGCATTTT.

This clonotype was observed a few times. Relative to the germline gene, one junction end is altered; a read error may explain this. The chain links TRBV7-8 to TRBJ1-4, with TRBD1 as a possible D gene (5 bases). The CDR3 contains 13 residues. Per the germline V gene, CDR1 is SGHVS and CDR2 is FQNEAQ. The CDR3 DNA follows: TGTGCCAGCAGCTTAAGTGGGGGACGTTTACCCTCTTTT. It is translated as CASSLSGGRLPSF.

The V gene is TRBV7-6, the J gene TRBJ2-7, with a weak D call TRBD1 (6 bases). The CDR3 extends over 14 amino acids. Per germline, CDR1 SGHVS and CDR2 FNYEAQ. V was trimmed by 2 bases and J by 7 bases, leaving 15 bases between them. DNA of the CDR3: TGTGCCAGCAGCTTATCCCCGACAGGACGGGAGCAGTACTTC. Translated: CASSLSPTGREQYF.